This T cell receptor beta chain derives from a study of T-cell memory formation after mild COVID-19. The length of the CDR3 is 15 residues. Germline V gene sequence: CDR1 SGHRS, CDR2 YFSETQ. The trim removed 0 bases at V and 4 bases at J, leaving 6 bases unmatched. UMIs and sample barcodes were carried by the TCR alpha and TCR beta cDNA libraries that 5'RACE produced using constant-segment primers. From the 5' RACE reads, TCRdb called clonotypes with MiXCR, one entry per CDR3 protein. The repertoire holds approximately 560,000 distinct CDR3 sequences, approximately 15% seen once, with around 7.8% in the top ten.

The V gene is TRBV5-1, the J gene TRBJ1-1; 7 bases are a match to TRBD1. The source material was PBMCs or a T cell subset sorted from them (not recorded which). The clonotype originates from an adult woman who had mild COVID-19 (a few samples of this study predate the infection). Cell type and time point are not known. The DNA for the CDR3 is TGCGCCAGCAGCTTGGTTGGCAGGGGGGGCACTGAAGCTTTCTTT. Amino acids: CASSLVGRGGTEAFF.